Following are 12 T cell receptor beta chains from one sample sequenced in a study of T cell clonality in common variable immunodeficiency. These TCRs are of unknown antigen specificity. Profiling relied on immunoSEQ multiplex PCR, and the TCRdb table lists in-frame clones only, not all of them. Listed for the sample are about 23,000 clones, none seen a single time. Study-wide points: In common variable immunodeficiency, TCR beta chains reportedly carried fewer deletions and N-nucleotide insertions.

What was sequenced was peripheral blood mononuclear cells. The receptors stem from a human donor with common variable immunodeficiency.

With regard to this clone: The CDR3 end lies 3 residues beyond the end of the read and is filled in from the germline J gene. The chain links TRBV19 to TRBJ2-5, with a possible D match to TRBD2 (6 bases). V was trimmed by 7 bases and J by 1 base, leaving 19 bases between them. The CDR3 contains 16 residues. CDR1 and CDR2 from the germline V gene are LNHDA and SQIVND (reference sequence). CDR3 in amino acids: CASTPGENRLQETQYF. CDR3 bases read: TGTGCCAGTACCCCGGGGGAAAACAGACTCCAAGAGACC.

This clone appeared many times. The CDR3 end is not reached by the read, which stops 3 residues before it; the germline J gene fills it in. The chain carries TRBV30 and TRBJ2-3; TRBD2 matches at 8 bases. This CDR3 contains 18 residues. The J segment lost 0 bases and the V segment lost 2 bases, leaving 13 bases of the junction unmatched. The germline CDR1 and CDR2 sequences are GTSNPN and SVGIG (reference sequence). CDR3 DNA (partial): TGTGCCTGGAGTCCACCGGGAGGGGTTCTCCTTAGCACAGATACG. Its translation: CAWSPPGGVLLSTDT. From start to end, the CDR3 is CAWSPPGGVLLSTDTQYF.

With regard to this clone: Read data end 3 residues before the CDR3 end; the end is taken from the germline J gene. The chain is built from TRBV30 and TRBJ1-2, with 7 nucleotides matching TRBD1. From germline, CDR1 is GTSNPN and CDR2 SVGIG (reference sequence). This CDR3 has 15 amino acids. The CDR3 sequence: CAWSRDSPARGGYTF. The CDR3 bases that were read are TGTGCCTGGAGTCGGGACAGCCCGGCCCGAGGAGGC.

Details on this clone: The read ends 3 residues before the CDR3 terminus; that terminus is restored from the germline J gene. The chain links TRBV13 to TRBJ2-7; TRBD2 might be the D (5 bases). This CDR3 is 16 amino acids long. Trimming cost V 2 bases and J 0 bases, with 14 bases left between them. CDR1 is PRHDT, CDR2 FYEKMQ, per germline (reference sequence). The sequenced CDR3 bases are TGTGCCAGCAGCTTATGGAGCAGCGGAGGCTCCTACGAG. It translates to CASSLWSSGGSYE. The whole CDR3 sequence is CASSLWSSGGSYEQYF.

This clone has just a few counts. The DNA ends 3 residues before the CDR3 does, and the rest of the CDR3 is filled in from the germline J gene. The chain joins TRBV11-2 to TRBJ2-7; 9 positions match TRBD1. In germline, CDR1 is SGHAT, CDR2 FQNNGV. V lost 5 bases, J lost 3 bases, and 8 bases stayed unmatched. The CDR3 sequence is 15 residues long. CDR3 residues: CASSLRTGAHYEQYF. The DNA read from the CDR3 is TGTGCCAGCAGCCTAAGGACAGGGGCGCACTACGAG.

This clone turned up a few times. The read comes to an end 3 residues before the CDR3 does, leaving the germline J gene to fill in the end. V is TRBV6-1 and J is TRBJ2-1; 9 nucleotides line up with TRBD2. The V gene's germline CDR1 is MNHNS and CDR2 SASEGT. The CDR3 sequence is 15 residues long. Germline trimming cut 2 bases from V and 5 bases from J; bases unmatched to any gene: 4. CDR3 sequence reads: CASSEQAGGHNEQFF. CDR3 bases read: TGTGCCAGCAGTGAACAAGCGGGGGGCCACAATGAG.

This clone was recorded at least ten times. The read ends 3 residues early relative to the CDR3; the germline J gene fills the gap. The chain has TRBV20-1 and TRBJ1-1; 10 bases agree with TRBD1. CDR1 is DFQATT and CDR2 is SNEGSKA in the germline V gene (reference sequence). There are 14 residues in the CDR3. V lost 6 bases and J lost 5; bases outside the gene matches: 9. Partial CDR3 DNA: TGCAGTGCCAGAAATGACAGGGGGCCGACTGAA. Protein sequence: CSARNDRGPTE. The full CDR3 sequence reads CSARNDRGPTEAFF.

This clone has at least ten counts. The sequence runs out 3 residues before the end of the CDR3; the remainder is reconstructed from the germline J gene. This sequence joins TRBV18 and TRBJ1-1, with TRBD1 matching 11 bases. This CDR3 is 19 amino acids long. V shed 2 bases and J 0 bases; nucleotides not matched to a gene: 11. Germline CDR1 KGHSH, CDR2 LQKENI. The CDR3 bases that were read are TGTGCCAGCTCACCATTTCTTGGACAGGGGGCCTCCATGAACACTGAA. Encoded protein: CASSPFLGQGASMNTE. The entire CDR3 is CASSPFLGQGASMNTEAFF.

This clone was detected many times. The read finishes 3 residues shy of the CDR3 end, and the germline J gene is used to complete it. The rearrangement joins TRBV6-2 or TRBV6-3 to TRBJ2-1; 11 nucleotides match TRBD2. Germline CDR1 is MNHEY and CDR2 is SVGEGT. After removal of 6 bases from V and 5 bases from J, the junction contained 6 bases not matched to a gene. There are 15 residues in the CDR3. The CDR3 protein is CASRIAGGRHNEQFF. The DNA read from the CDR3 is TGTGCCAGCAGAATAGCGGGAGGGCGGCACAATGAG.

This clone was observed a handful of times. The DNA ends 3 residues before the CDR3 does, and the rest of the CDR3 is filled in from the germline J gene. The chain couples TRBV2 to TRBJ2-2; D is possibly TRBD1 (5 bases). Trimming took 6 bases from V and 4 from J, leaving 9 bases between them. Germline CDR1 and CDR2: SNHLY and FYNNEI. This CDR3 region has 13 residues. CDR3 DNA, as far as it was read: TGTGCCAGCAGGGCTACAGGCACCGGGGAG. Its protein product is CASRATGTGE. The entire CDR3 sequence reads CASRATGTGELFF.

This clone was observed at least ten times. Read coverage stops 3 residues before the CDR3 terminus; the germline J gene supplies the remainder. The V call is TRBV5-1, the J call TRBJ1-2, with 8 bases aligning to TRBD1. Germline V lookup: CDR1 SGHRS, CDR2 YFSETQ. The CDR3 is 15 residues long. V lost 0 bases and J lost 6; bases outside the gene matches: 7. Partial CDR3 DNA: TGCGCCAGCAGCTTGGACGGTACAGGGGGGGATGGC. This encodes CASSLDGTGGDG. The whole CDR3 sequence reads CASSLDGTGGDGYTF.

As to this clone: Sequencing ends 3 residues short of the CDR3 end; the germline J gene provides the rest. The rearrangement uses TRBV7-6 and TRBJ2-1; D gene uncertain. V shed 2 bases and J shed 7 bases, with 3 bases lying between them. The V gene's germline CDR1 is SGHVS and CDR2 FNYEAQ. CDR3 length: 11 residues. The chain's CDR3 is CASSLRNEQFF. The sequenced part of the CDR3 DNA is TGTGCCAGCAGCTTAAGGAATGAG.